This passage covers 26 T cell receptor beta chains from one sample sequenced in a study of CXCR3-negative and CXCR3-positive naive CD8 T cells. Study-wide findings and caveats: TRB CDR3 hydrophobicity was greater in CXCR3-positive naive cells than in CXCR3-negative naive cells.

All TRB cDNA libraries came from 5' RACE performed with UMI labels. TCRdb re-called the 5' RACE reads; one entry per CDR3 protein, DNA not given. The listing records under 150,000 distinct CDR3 sequences. Their recognized antigens are unknown. Sequencing input: naive CXCR3+ CD8+ T cells from blood. The subset was: CD45RO-CCR7+CD27+CD95- naive CD8+ T cells expressing CXCR3 (TNR3+). The receptors stem from a human donor in good health. Some clones in this sample may be carry-over from other donors' samples.

This chain joins TRBV12-3 or TRBV12-4 and TRBJ2-3. This CDR3 comprises 12 residues. The CDR3 is CASSFGDSLQYF.

The CDR3 loop reads CASSSDRGDSYNEQFF. The chain links TRBV7-3 to TRBJ2-1; as DNA is missing, the TRBD1 call by TCRdb cannot be tested. Germline assignment: CDR1 SGHTA and CDR2 FQGTGA. The CDR3 covers 16 residues.

The J gene is TRBJ2-2, the V gene TRBV29-1; TCRdb lists TRBD2, though no DNA is available to test this call. Germline V gene lookup returns CDR1 SQVTM and CDR2 ANQGSEA. This CDR3 is built from 14 residues. The CDR3 region is CSVLAPRDTGELFF.

CDR3 sequence: CASSVVRDSEGNQPQHF. The J gene is TRBJ1-5, the V gene TRBV9; TCRdb's D call, TRBD1, is unchecked because there is no DNA. The germline gives CDR1 SGDLS, CDR2 YYNGEE. This CDR3 has 17 amino acids.

The chain joins TRBV5-6 to TRBJ2-5; TCRdb names TRBD1, which stays unverified in the absence of DNA. There are 14 residues in the CDR3. The germline CDR1 and CDR2 sequences are SGHDT and YYEEEE. CDR3 loop: CASSDQGRGETQYF.

This chain connects TRBV4-1 to TRBJ2-2; the D gene TCRdb calls, TRBD1, cannot be checked with no DNA. From germline, CDR1 is MGHRA and CDR2 YSYEKL. The CDR3 length is 16 residues. Here the CDR3 reads CASSQEPPRDGGELFF.

This chain joins TRBV19 and TRBJ1-1; TCRdb proposes TRBD1, but this gene call is untestable without DNA. This CDR3 is 14 amino acids long. From germline, CDR1 is LNHDA and CDR2 SQIVND (reference sequence). The CDR3 protein is CASSDGQWYTEAFF.

This sequence joins TRBV20-1 and TRBJ1-4; the TRBD1 assignment by TCRdb is unverifiable without DNA. The CDR3 extends over 16 amino acids. Germline loops: CDR1 DFQATT, CDR2 SNEGSKA (reference sequence). Here the CDR3 reads CSARAAGTTTNEKLFF.

This chain connects TRBV7-9 to TRBJ1-2; there is no DNA to check the TCRdb D call of TRBD1. The CDR3 has 13 residues. CDR1 is SEHNR, CDR2 FQNEAQ, per germline (reference sequence). CDR3 protein: CASSPGQGHGYTF.

Here the CDR3 reads CASSHGDTGELFF. This chain links TRBV6-4 with TRBJ2-2. Germline values: CDR1 MRHNA, CDR2 SNTAGT. The CDR3 totals 13 residues.

The genes are TRBV28 and TRBJ1-5; TCRdb reports TRBD1, a call that lacks DNA to check it against. The V gene's germline CDR1 is MDHEN and CDR2 SYDVKM. The CDR3 consists of 15 residues. CDR3 sequence reads: CASKLRQVLYQPQHF.

The rearrangement links TRBV12-3 or TRBV12-4 to TRBJ1-1; TCRdb reports TRBD1, a call that lacks DNA to check it against. The CDR3 runs 15 residues. CDR3 sequence: CATFDAGAPNTEAFF.

V gene TRBV20-1 combines with J gene TRBJ2-7; the TCRdb D gene call, TRBD2, has no DNA to confirm it. Per the germline V gene, CDR1 is DFQATT and CDR2 is SNEGSKA (reference sequence). The CDR3 is 16 amino acids. The CDR3 reads CSARGLAGRSSYEQYF.

The V and J genes are TRBV28 and TRBJ2-2; TCRdb returns TRBD1, unconfirmable since there is no DNA. The CDR3 length is 19 residues. Germline CDR1 MDHEN, CDR2 SYDVKM. CDR3 residues: CASTRSGQGTMVIAGELFF.

V is TRBV29-1 and J is TRBJ1-1. This CDR3 contains 12 residues. From germline, CDR1 is SQVTM and CDR2 ANQGSEA. The CDR3 loop reads CSVTESGTEAFF.

This chain links TRBV6-5 with TRBJ1-1. This CDR3 has 13 amino acids. Germline V CDR1 and CDR2: MNHEY, SVGAGI. The CDR3 loop reads CASGYRENTEAFF.

The chain is built from TRBV6-5 and TRBJ2-2; the TCRdb call, TRBD1, lacks DNA for checking. The CDR3 consists of 13 residues. The germline V gene has CDR1 MNHEY and CDR2 SVGAGI. CDR3 sequence: CASSYKGAGELFF.

V usage is TRBV4-1 and J usage is TRBJ2-7; there is no DNA to check the TCRdb D call of TRBD2. Germline loops: CDR1 MGHRA, CDR2 YSYEKL. CDR3 size: 15 residues. The CDR3 here is CASSQEGASSYEQYF.

The chain employs TRBV6-2 or TRBV6-3 and TRBJ2-7; TCRdb lists TRBD2, though no DNA is available to test this call. The length of the CDR3 is 16 residues. Germline V lookup: CDR1 MNHEY, CDR2 SVGEGT. The CDR3: CASSYPPTMSAGEQYF.

The chain links TRBV7-9 to TRBJ1-1; checking the TCRdb D call of TRBD1 is not possible without DNA. CDR1 is SEHNR, CDR2 FQNEAQ, per germline (reference sequence). There are 12 residues in the CDR3. The CDR3 spells CASSSGQNEAFF. Supplemented by reference TRBV7-9 and TRBJ1-1, the full variable domain reads DTGVSQNPRHKITKRGQNVTFRCDPISEHNRLYWYRQTLGQGPEFLTYFQNEAQLEKSRLLSDRFSAERPKGSFSTLEIQRTEQGDSAMYLCASSSGQNEAFFGQGTRLTVV.

This chain links TRBV6-5 with TRBJ1-1; the D gene TCRdb calls, TRBD1, cannot be checked with no DNA. The CDR3 is 15 residues long. Germline V gene data show CDR1 as MNHEY and CDR2 as SVGAGI. The CDR3 loop is CASSYSTGGVTEAFF.

The CDR3 region is CASSLIVGETQYF. V is TRBV7-3 and J is TRBJ2-5. This CDR3 is 13 amino acids long. CDR1 and CDR2 (germline): SGHTA, FQGTGA. Complete variable domain (other parts from reference TRBV7-3 and TRBJ2-5): GAGVSQTPSNKVTEKGKYVELRCDPISGHTALYWYRQSLGQGPEFLIYFQGTGAADDSGLPNDRFFAVRPEGSVSTLKIQRTERGDSAVYLCASSLIVGETQYFGPGTRLLVL.

The CDR3 reads CASSPAQGGYNEQFF. The rearrangement links TRBV5-1 to TRBJ2-1; TCRdb outputs TRBD1, but without DNA this stays unchecked. From germline, CDR1 is SGHRS and CDR2 YFSETQ. The CDR3 extends over 15 amino acids.

The chain carries TRBV5-4 and TRBJ1-4. The CDR3 is 14 residues long. Germline V gene lookup returns CDR1 SGHNT and CDR2 YYREEE (reference sequence). This chain's CDR3 is CASSLPGTNEKLFF.

This chain uses TRBV4-1 with TRBJ2-7; TCRdb's D gene call, TRBD2, goes unchecked for lack of DNA. The CDR3 length is 18 residues. Germline lookup yields CDR1 MGHRA and CDR2 YSYEKL. The CDR3 sequence: CASSQTLPDTQISYEQYF.

This sequence joins TRBV20-1 and TRBJ2-7; TCRdb's D call, TRBD2, is unchecked because there is no DNA. Germline CDR1 and CDR2: DFQATT and SNEGSKA (reference sequence). The length of the CDR3 is 16 residues. The CDR3 is CSAAIISGSMAGEQYF.